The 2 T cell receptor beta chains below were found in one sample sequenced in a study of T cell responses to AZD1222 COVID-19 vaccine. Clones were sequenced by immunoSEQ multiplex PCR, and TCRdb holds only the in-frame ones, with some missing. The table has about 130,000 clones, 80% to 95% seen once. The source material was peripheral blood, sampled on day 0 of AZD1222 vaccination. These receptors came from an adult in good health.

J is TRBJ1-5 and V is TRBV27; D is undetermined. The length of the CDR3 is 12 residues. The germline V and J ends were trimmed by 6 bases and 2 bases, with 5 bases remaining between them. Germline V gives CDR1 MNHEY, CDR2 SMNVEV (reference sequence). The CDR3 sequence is CASRSGNQPQHF. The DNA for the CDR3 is TGTGCCAGCAGGAGCGGCAATCAGCCCCAGCATTTT.

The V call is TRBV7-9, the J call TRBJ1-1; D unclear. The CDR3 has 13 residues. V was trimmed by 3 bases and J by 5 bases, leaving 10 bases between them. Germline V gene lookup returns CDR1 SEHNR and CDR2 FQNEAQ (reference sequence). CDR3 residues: CASSFGEPTEAFF. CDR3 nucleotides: TGTGCCAGCAGCTTCGGGGAGCCGACTGAAGCTTTCTTT.